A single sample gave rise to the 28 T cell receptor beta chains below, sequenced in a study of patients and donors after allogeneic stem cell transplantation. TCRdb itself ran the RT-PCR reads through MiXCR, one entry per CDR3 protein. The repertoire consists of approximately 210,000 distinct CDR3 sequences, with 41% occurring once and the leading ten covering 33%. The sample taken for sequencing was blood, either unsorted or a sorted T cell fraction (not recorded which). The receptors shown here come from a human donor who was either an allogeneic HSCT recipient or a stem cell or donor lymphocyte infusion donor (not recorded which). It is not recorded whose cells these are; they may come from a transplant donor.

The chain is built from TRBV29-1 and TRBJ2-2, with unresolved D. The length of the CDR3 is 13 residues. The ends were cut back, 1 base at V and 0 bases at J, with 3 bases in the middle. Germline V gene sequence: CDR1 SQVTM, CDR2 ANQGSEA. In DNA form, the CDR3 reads TGCAGCGTTGAAGGGCCGAACACCGGGGAGCTGTTTTTT. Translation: CSVEGPNTGELFF.

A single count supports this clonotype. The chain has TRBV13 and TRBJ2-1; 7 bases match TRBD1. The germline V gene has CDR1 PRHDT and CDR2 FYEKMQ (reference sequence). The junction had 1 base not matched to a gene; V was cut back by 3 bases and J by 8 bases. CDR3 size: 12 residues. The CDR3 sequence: CASSFDRDEQFF. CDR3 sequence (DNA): TGTGCCAGCAGCTTCGACAGGGATGAGCAGTTCTTC. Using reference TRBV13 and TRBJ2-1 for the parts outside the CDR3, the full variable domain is AAGVIQSPRHLIKEKRETATLKCYPIPRHDTVYWYQQGPGQDPQFLISFYEKMQSDKGSIPDRFSAQQFSDYHSELNMSSLELGDSALYFCASSFDRDEQFFGPGTRLTVL.

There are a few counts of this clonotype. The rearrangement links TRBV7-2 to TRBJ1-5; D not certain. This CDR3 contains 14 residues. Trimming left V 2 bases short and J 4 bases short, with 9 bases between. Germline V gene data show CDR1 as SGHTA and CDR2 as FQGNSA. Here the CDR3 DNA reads TGTGCCAGCAGCTTAAGGGATGGGAATCAGCCCCAGCATTTT. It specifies CASSLRDGNQPQHF.

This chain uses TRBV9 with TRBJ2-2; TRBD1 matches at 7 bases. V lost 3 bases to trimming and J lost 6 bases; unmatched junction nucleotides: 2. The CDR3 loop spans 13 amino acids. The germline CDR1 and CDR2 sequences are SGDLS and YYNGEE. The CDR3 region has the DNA TGTGCCAGCAGCGAAGGACAGGCCGGGGAGCTGTTTTTT. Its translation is CASSEGQAGELFF.

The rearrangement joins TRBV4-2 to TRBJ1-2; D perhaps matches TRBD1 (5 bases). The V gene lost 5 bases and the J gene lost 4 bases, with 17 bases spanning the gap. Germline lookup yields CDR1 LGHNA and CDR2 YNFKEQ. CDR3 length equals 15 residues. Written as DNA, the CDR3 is TGTGCCAGCAGCTACAAGGAGGCAGGGCCCTATGGCTACACCTTC. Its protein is CASSYKEAGPYGYTF.

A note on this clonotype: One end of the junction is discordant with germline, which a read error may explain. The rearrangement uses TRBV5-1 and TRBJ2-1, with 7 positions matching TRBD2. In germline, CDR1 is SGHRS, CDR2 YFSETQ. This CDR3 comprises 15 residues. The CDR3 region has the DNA TGCGCCAGCAGTCAACTAGCGAGATCCTCCAATGAGCAGTTCTTC. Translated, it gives CASSQLARSSNEQFF.

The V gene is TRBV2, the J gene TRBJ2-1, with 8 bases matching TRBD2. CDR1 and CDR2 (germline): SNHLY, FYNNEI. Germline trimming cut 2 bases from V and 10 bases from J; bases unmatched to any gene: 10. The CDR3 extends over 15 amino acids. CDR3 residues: CASSELSGSSSEQFF. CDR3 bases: TGTGCCAGCAGTGAATTAAGCGGGAGTAGTAGCGAGCAGTTCTTC.

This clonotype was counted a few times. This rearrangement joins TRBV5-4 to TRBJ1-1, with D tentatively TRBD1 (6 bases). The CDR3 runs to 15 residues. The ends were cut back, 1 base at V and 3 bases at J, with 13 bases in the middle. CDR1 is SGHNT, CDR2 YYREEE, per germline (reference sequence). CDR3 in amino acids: CASSLQGRGHTEAFF. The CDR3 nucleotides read TGTGCCAGCAGCTTGCAGGGCAGGGGACACACTGAAGCTTTCTTT.

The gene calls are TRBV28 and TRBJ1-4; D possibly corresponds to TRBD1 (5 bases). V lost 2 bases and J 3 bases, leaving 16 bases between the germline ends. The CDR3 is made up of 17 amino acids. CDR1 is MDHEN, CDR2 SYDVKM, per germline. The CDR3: CASSLGPQMGANEKLFF. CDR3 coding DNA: TGTGCCAGCAGTTTAGGCCCCCAGATGGGGGCTAATGAAAAACTGTTTTTT. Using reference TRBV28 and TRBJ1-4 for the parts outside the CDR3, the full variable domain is DVKVTQSSRYLVKRTGEKVFLECVQDMDHENMFWYRQDPGLGLRLIYFSYDVKMKEKGDIPEGYSVSREKKERFSLILESASTNQTSMYLCASSLGPQMGANEKLFFGSGTQLSVL.

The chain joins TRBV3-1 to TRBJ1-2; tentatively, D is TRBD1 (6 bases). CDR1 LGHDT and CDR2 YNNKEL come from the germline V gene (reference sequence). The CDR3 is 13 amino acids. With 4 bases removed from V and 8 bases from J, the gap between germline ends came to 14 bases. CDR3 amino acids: CASSPGEEDGYTF. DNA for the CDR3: TGTGCCAGCAGCCCAGGGGAGGAGGACGGCTACACCTTC.

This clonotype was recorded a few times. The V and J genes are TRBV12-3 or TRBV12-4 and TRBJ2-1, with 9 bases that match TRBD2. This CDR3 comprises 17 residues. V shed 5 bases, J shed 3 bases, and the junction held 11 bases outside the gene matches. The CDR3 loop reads CASSVGPSGAFYNEQFF. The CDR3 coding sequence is TGTGCCAGCAGTGTTGGGCCTAGCGGGGCCTTCTACAATGAGCAGTTCTTC.

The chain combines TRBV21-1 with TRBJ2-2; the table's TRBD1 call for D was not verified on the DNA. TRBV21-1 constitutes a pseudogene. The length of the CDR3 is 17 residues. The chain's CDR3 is CASSEHPGTANTGELFF. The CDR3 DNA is TGTGCCAGCAGCGAGCACCCCGGGACGGCGAACACCGGGGAGCTGTTTTTT.

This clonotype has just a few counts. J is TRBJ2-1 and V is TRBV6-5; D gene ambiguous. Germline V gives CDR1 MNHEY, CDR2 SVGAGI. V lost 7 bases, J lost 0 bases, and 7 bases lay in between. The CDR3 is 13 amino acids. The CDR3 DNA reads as TGTGCCAGCACTGCTAGCTCCTACAATGAGCAGTTCTTC. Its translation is CASTASSYNEQFF.

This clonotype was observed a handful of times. CDR3 in DNA: TGTGCCAGCAGCTTGGTAGCGGGAGGGCTAGGGAGTGAGCAGTTCTTC. It encodes CASSLVAGGLGSEQFF. This chain links TRBV7-3 with TRBJ2-1; 11 bases are shared with TRBD2. V was clipped by 3 bases and J by 9 bases; unmatched bases: 10. The germline CDR1 and CDR2 sequences are SGHTA and FQGTGA. The CDR3 has 16 amino acids.

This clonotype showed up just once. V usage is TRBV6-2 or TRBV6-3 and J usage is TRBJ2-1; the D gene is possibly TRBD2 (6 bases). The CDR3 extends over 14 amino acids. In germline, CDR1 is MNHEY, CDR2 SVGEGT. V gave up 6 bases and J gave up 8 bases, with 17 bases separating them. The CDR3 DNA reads TGTGCCAGCAGCCCAGCGGGTGCCTTCGATGAGCAGTTCTTC. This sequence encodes CASSPAGAFDEQFF.

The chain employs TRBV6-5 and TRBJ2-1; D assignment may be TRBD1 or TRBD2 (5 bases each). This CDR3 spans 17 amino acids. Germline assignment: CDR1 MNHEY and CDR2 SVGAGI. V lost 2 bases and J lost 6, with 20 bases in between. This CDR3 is CASSYPQGDMASNEQFF. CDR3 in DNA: TGTGCCAGCAGTTACCCCCAGGGAGACATGGCAAGCAATGAGCAGTTCTTC.

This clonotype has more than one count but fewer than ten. The CDR3 sequence: CASSFVAVDGAFF. Here the CDR3 DNA reads TGTGCCAGCAGTTTCGTCGCCGTCGATGGAGCTTTCTTT. This chain links TRBV28 with TRBJ1-1; D is unclear. CDR3 size: 13 residues. Trimming shortened V by 3 bases and J by 10 bases, and 15 bases separated the two germline ends. Germline CDR1 MDHEN, CDR2 SYDVKM.

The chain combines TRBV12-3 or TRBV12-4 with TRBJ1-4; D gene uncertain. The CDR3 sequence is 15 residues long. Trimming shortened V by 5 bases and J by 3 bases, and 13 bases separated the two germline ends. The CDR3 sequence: CASSPLGGPNEKLFF. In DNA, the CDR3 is TGTGCCAGCAGTCCCCTGGGAGGGCCTAATGAAAAACTGTTTTTT.

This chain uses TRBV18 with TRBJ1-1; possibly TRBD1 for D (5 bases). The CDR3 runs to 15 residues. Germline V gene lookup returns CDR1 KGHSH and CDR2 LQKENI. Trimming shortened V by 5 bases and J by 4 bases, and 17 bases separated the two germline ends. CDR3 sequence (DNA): TGTGCCAGCTCAACCTCGGCAGGGTGGGGCACTGAAGCTTTCTTT. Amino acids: CASSTSAGWGTEAFF.

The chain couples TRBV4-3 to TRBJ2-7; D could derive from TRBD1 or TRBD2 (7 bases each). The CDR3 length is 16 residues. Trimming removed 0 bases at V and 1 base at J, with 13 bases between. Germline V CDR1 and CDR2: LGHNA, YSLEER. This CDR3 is CASSQDRGGQSYEQYF. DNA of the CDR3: TGCGCCAGCAGCCAAGATCGCGGGGGACAGTCCTACGAGCAGTACTTC.

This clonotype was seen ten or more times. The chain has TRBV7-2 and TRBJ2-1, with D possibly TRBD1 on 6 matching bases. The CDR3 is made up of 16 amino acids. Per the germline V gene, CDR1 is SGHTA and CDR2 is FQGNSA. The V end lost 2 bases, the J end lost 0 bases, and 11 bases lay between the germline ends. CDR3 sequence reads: CASSLSYRASYNEQFF. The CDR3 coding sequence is TGTGCCAGCAGCTTAAGTTACAGGGCCTCCTACAATGAGCAGTTCTTC. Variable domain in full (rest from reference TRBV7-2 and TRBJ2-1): GAGVSQSPSNKVTEKGKDVELRCDPISGHTALYWYRQSLGQGLEFLIYFQGNSAPDKSGLPSDRFSAERTGGSVSTLTIQRTQQEDSAVYLCASSLSYRASYNEQFFGPGTRLTVL.

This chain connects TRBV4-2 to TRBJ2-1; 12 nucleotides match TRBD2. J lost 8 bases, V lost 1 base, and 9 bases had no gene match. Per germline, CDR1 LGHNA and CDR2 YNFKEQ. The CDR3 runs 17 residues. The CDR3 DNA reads TGTGCCAGCAGCCAAGCCCTCCTAGCGGGAGGGCCGGATGAGCAGTTCTTC. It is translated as CASSQALLAGGPDEQFF.

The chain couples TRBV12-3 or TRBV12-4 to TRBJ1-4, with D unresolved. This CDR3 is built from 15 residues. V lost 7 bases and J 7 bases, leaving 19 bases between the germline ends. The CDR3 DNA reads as TGTGCCAGCAAACACACAGCTACGGCAAGTGAAAAACTGTTTTTT. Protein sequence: CASKHTATASEKLFF.

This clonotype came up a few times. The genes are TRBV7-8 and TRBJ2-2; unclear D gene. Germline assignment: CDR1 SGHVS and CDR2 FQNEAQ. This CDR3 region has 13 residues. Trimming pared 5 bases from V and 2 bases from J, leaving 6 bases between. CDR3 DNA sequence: TGTGCCAGCAGCGCCTCTAACACCGGGGAGCTGTTTTTT. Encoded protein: CASSASNTGELFF.

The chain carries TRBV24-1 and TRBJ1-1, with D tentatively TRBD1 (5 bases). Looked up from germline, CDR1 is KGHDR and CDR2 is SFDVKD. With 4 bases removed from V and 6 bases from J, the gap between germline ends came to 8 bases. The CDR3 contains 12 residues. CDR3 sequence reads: CATSEQGPEAFF. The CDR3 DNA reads TGTGCCACCAGTGAGCAGGGTCCTGAAGCTTTCTTT.

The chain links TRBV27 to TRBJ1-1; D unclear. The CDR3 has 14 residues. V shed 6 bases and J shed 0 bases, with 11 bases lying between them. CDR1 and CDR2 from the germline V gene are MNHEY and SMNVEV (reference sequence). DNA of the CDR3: TGTGCCAGCAGCCGGACGTGGTTGAACACTGAAGCTTTCTTT. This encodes CASSRTWLNTEAFF.

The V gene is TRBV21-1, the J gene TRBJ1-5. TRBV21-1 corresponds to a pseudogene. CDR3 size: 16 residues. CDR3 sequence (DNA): TGTGCCAGCAGCAACCCCGACAGGGCCCTCAATCAGCCCCAGCATTTT. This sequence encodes CASSNPDRALNQPQHF.

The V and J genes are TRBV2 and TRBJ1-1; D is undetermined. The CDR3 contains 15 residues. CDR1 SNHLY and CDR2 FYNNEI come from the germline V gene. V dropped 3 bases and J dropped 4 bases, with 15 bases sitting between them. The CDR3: CASSDPSGLGTEAFF. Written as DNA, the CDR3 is TGTGCCAGCAGTGATCCTTCAGGCCTGGGCACTGAAGCTTTCTTT.